This T cell receptor beta chain was profiled in a study of blood T cell repertoires in COVID-19. At the level of the study: Whether acute or convalescent, the COVID-19 samples came from the United States, Italy and Spain. PBMCs, B-cell-depleted T cells, or T cells provided the cDNA or gDNA that made up the material.

This clone has only one observation. Methods used by the authors: Reference gene primers were amplified, and this amplification served to estimate nucleated cell counts. Sequenced by immunoSEQ multiplex PCR; TCRdb stores in-frame clones only, minus some. The DNA was the basis for D and trimming; V, J and clone size are from that table. The sample lists approximately 310,000 clones, around 86% occurring once. The CDR3 loop spans 13 amino acids. Germline-derived CDR1 and CDR2 are SNHLY and FYNNEI. V gave up 3 bases and J gave up 7 bases, with 10 bases separating them. Sequenced material: peripheral blood. V is TRBV2 and J is TRBJ1-5; maybe TRBD1 (6 bases). This TCR came from a man aged 45-60 years with active or convalescent COVID-19. The chain's CDR3 is CASSDGGRQPQHF. As DNA, the CDR3 is TGTGCCAGCAGTGATGGGGGCCGGCAGCCCCAGCATTTT. Full variable domain (remainder filled in from reference TRBV2 and TRBJ1-5): EPEVTQTPSHQVTQMGQEVILRCVPISNHLYFYWYRQILGQKVEFLVSFYNNEISEKSEIFDDQFSVERPDGSNFTLKIRSTKLEDSAMYFCASSDGGRQPQHFGDGTRLSIL.